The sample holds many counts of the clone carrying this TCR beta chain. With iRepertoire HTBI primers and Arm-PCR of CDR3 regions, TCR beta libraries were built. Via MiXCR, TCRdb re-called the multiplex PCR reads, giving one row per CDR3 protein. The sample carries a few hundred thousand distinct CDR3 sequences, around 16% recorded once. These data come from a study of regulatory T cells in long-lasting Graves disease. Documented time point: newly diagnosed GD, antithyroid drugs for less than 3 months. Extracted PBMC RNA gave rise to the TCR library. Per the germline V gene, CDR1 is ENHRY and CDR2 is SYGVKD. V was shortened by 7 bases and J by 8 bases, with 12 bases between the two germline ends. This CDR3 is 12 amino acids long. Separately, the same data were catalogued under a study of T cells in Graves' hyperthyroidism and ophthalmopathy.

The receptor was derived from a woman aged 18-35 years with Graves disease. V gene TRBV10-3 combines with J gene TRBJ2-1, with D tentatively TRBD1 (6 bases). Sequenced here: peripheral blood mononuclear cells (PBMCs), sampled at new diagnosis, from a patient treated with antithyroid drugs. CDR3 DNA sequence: TGTGCCATCACTAGTACAGGGTATGAGCAGTTCTTC. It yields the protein CAITSTGYEQFF.